This TCR beta chain was profiled in a study of vaccination effects on CD4 cells after COVID-19. In the study overall: Before sequencing took place, the ViraFEST assay used viral peptide pools to expand antigen-specific CD4+ T cells. Study-wide results and caveats: Mainly new clones induced by vaccination were found among post-vaccine spike-reactive clones in convalescents.

Culturing for around eleven days preceded CD4+ T cell isolation. This individual contracted SARS-CoV-2 between March and December 2020, as verified by PCR. Participants got two doses of BNT162b2 or mRNA-1273 vaccine. Half-medium changes using IL-2 medium occurred on days 3 and 7. V was clipped by 1 base and J by 3 bases; unmatched bases: 3. The V gene's germline CDR1 is SGHTA and CDR2 FQGNSA. CDR3 length equals 15 residues. Profiling relied on immunoSEQ multiplex PCR, and the TCRdb table lists in-frame clones only, not all of them. The sample shows tens of thousands of clones, approximately 82% of them seen only once. Notes on this clone: Its antigen is undetermined.

Specimen: CD4+ T cells from PBMCs cultured without peptide, collected after COVID-19 vaccination. V gene TRBV7-2 combines with J gene TRBJ2-1; 7 bases line up with TRBD2. This receptor was identified in a human donor who had a prior SARS-CoV-2 infection. The CDR3 spells CASSLVGDYYNEQFF. CDR3 sequence (DNA): TGTGCCAGCAGCTTAGTTGGGGACTACTACAATGAGCAGTTCTTC.